This TCR beta chain was captured by sequencing in a study of Graves' ophthalmopathy and Graves' hyperthyroidism. Overall study: Peripheral blood was collected at initial diagnosis, before any treatment.

Amplified TCR beta CDR3 regions were obtained using RNA transcripts as template. First-round RT-PCR used HTBI primers; second-round multiplex PCR followed. One entry per CDR3 protein results from TCRdb running MiXCR on the multiplex PCR reads. The sample has hundreds of thousands of distinct CDR3 sequences, 35% to 45% seen once; the top ten hold 3% to 4%. The evidence that diagnosis relied on was clinical symptoms, serum thyroxine, TRAb, thyroid ultrasound and orbital computed tomography. This clonotype was detected many times. What it recognizes is unknown. V lost 9 bases, J lost 0 bases, and 9 bases lay in between. Germline values: CDR1 LNHDA, CDR2 SQIVND (reference sequence). The CDR3 runs to 13 residues. Study-wide findings and caveats: Among expanded thyroid clonotypes above 0.001 frequency, most also occurred in blood.

This chain uses TRBV19 with TRBJ1-3, with no clear D. The sequencing sample was made of peripheral blood. The clonotype originates from an adult man with Graves' ophthalmopathy. The CDR3 nucleotides read TGTGCCAGCGCAGGCCCCTCTGGAAACACCATATATTTT. Translated, it gives CASAGPSGNTIYF. Full variable domain (missing parts from reference TRBV19 and TRBJ1-3): DGGITQSPKYLFRKEGQNVTLSCEQNLNHDAMYWYRQDPGQGLRLIYYSQIVNDFQKGDIAEGYSVSREKKESFPLTVTSAQKNPTAFYLCASAGPSGNTIYFGEGSWLTVV.